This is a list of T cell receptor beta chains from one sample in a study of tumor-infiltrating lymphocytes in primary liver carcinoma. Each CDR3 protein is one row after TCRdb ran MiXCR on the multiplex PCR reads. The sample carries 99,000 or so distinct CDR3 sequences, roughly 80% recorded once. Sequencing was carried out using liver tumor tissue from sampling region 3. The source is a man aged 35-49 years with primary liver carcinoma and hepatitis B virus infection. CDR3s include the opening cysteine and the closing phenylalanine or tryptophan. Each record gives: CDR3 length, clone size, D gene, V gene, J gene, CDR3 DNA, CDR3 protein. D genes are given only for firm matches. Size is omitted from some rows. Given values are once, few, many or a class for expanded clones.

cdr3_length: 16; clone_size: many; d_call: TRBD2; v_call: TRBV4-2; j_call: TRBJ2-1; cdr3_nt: TGTGCCAGCAGCCCCTTTAAGACTAGCGGCTACAATGAGCAGTTCTTC; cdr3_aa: CASSPFKTSGYNEQFF
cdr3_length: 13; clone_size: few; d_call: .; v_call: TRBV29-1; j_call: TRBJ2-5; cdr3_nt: TGCAGCGTTGTACAGACGTACCAAGAGATCCAGTACTTC; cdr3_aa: CSVVQTYQEIQYF
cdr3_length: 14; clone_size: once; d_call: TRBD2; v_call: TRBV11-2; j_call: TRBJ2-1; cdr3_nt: TGTACCAGCAGCTTAACTAGCGGGAGTCATGAGCAGTTCTTC; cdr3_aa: CTSSLTSGSHEQFF
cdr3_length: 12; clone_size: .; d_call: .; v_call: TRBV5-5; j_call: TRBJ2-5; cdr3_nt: TGTGCCAGCATCTTGGATACCGAGACCCAGTACTTC; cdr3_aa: CASILDTETQYF
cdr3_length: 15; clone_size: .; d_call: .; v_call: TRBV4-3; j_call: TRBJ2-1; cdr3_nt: TGCGCCAGCAGCCAAACACGGGAGTCCTACAATGAGCATTTCTTC; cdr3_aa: CASSQTRESYNEHFF
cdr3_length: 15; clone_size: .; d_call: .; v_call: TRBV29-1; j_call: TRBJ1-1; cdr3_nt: TGTAGCGTTCGGGCGGGGTGGGGAATAAACGCTGAAGCTTTCTTT; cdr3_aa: CSVRAGWGINAEAFF
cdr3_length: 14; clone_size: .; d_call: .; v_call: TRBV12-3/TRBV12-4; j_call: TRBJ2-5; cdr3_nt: TGTGCCAACGGTTTTTCAGGGAATGAGGAGACCCAGTACTTC; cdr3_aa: CANGFSGNEETQYF
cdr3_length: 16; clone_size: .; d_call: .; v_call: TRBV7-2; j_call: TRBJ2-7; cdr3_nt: TGTGCCAGCAGCTTCCCAGGGTTTAGCGTCGGGGACGAGCAGTACTTC; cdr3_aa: CASSFPGFSVGDEQYF
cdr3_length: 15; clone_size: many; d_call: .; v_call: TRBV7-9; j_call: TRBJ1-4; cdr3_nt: TGTGCCAGCAGCTTAGCAATGGGGAATAATGAAAAACTGTTTTTT; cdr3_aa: CASSLAMGNNEKLFF
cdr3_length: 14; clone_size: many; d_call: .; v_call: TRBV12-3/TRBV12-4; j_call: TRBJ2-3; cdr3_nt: TGTGCCAGCAGTTTAGGGCAGGGGTCAGATACGCAGTATTTT; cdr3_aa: CASSLGQGSDTQYF
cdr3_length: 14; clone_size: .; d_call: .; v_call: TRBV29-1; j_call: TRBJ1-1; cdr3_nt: TGCAGCGCTGGAACAGGACATGGGAACACTGAACCTTTCTTT; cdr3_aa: CSAGTGHGNTEPFF
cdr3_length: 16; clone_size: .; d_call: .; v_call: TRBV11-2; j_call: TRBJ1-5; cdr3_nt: TGTGCCAGCTTAGTAGGGGTAACATGGAGCAATCAGCCCCAGCATTTT; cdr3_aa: CASLVGVTWSNQPQHF
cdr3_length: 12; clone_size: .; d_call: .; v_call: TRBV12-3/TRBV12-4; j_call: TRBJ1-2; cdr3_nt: TGTGTCAGTAGTTCGCGGAGTTCGGGCTACACCTTC; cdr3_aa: CVSSSRSSGYTF
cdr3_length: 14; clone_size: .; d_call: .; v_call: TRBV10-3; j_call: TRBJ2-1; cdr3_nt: TGTGCCACCTCCCAGGCCCTTGGCTACAATGAGCACTTCTTC; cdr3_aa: CATSQALGYNEHFF
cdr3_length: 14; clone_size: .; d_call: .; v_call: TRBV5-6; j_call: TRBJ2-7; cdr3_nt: TGTGCCAGCAGCTTGGGATCAGGTTCCAACGAGCAGTACTTC; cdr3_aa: CASSLGSGSNEQYF
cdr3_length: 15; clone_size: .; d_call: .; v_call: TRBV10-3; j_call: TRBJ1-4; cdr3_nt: TGTGCCATCAGTGACATGGGGCGCGGGGATGAAGAACTGTTTTTT; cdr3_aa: CAISDMGRGDEELFF
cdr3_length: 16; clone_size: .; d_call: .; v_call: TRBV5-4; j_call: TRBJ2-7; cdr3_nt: TGTGCCAGCAGCAAGACTGGCGGAGGTCGAGGGACCGAGCAGTACTTC; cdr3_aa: CASSKTGGGRGTEQYF
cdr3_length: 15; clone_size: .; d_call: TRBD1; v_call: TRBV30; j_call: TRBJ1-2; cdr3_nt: TGTGCCTGCCCCTGCTGGACAGGGTCGGTGGATGGCCACACCTTC; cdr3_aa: CACPCWTGSVDGHTF
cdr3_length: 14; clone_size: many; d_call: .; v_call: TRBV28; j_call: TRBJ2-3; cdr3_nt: TGTGCCAGCAGTTTAGGGGGGGCAACAGATACGCAGTATTTT; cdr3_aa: CASSLGGATDTQYF
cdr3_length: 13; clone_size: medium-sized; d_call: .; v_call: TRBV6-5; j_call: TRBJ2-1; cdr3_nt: TGTGCCAGCAGTTACGCCGTATTAAATGAGCAGTTCTTC; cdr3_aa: CASSYAVLNEQFF
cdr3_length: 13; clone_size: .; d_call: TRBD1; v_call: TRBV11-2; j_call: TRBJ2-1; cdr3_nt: TGTGCCAGCAGTTTCACAGGGGTCAATGAGCCGTCCTTC; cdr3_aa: CASSFTGVNEPSF
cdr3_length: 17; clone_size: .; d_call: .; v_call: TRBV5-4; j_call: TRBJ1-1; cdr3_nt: TGTGCCAGCAGCTGGGGAGTCGCGGGACGCCTGAACACCGAAGCTTTCTTT; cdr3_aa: CASSWGVAGRLNTEAFF
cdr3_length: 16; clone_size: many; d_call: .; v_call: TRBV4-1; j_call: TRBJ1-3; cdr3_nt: TGCGCCAGCAGCCTCGATATAATCGCCTCTGGAAACACCATATATTTT; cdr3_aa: CASSLDIIASGNTIYF
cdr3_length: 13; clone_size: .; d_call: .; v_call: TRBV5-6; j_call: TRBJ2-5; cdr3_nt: TGTGCCAGCAGTTTCATCGAAGGGCAGACCCAGTACTTC; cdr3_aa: CASSFIEGQTQYF
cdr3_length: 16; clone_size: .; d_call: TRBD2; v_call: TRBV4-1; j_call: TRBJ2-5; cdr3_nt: TGCGCCAACAGCCAGGTATTTAGCGGGTTGGAAGAGACCCACTACTTC; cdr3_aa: CANSQVFSGLEETHYF
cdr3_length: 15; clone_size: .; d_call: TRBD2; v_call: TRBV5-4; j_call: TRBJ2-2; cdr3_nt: TGTGCCAGCAGCTGGGACTACATCAATACCGGGGAGCTGTTTTTT; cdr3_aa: CASSWDYINTGELFF
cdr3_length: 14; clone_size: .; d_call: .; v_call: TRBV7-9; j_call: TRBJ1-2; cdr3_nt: TGTGTCAGCAGCCAACCTGGGGGGTATGAAGGCTACACCTTC; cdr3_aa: CVSSQPGGYEGYTF
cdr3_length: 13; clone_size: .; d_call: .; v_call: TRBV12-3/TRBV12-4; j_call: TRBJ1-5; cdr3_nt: TGTGCCAGTGGCCTTCGGCCTCATCAGTCCCAGCATTTT; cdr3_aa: CASGLRPHQSQHF
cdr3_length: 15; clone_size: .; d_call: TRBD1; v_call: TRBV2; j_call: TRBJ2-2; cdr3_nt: TGTGCCAGCAGTTCCGGGACAGGCGTCACCGGGGAGCTGTTTTTT; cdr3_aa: CASSSGTGVTGELFF
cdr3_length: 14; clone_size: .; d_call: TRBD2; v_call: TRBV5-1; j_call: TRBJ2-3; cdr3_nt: TGCGCTAGCAGCTTGCATGGGAGGGCAGATACGCAGTATTTT; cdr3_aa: CASSLHGRADTQYF
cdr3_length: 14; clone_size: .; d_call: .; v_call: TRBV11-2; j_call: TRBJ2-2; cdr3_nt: TGTGTCAGCAGCACAGACTCGGACAACGAGGAGCTGTTTTTT; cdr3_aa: CVSSTDSDNEELFF
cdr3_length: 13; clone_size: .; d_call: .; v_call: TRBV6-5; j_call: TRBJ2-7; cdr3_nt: TGTGCCAGCAGTTACGGGGCGCCTTTCGAACAGTACTTC; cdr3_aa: CASSYGAPFEQYF
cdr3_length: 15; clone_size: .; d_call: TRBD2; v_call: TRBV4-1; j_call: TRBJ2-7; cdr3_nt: TGCGGCAGCAGCCAAGATTCCAGCGGGATTTACGAGCAGTACTTC; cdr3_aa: CGSSQDSSGIYEQYF
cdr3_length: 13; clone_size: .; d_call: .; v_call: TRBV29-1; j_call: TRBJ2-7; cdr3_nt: TGCAGCGTTGAAGGGGGGCGGATCAACGAGCAGTGCTTC; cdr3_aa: CSVEGGRINEQCF
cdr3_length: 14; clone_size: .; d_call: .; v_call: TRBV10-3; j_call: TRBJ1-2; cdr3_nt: TGTGTCATCAGTGTGTCCCAATTGGCGGATGGCTACGCCTTC; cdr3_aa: CVISVSQLADGYAF
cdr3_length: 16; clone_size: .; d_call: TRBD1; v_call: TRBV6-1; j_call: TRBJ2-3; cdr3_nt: TGTACCAACAGTGAAGCAGGAGGACAGGGACCAGATACGCAGTATTTT; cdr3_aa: CTNSEAGGQGPDTQYF
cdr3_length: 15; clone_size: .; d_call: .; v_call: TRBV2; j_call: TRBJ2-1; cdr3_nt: TGTGCCAGCAGCATAGCGCCTAAGGGCTACAATGAGCAGTTCTTC; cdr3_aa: CASSIAPKGYNEQFF
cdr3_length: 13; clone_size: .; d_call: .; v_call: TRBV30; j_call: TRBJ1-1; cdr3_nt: TGTGCCTGGAAAGCGGATAGGAGGACTGAAGCTTTCTTT; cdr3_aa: CAWKADRRTEAFF
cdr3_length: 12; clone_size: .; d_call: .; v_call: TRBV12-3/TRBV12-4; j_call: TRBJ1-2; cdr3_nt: TGTGCCAGCAGTTCGCATAGTTCGGGTTACACCTTC; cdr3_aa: CASSSHSSGYTF
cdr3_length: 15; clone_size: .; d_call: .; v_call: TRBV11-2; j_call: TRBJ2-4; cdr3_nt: TGTGCCAGCTCCACTTCCGCGGTAGCCAAAAACATTCAGAACTTC; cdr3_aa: CASSTSAVAKNIQNF
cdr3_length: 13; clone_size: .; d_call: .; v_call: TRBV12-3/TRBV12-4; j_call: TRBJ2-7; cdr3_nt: TGTACCAGCAGTGTGGAATGGGAGCCCGAGCAGTACTTC; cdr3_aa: CTSSVEWEPEQYF
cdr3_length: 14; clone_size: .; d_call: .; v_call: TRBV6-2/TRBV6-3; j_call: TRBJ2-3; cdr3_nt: TGTGCCAGCAGTTACACGGGGGAATCAGATACGCAATATTTT; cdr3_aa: CASSYTGESDTQYF
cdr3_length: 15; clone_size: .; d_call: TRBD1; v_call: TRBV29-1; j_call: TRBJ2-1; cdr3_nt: TGCAGCGTTGAGATCGGCGCAGGGGGCTTTTATGAACAGTTCTTC; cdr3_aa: CSVEIGAGGFYEQFF
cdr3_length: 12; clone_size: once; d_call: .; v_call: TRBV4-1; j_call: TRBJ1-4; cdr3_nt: TGCGCCAGCACCCAACGAGAAGAAAAACTGTTTTTT; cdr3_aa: CASTQREEKLFF
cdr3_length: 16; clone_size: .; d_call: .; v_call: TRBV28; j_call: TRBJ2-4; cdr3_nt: TGTGCCAGCAGTACATACCGGGCCGAGGCCAAAAACATTCAGTATTTC; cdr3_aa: CASSTYRAEAKNIQYF
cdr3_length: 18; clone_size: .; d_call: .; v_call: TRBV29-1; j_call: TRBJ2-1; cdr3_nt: TGCAGCGTTGGAGGCAGGAGCACTAGCAGGAATCGGTACAATGAGCAGTTCTTC; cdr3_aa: CSVGGRSTSRNRYNEQFF
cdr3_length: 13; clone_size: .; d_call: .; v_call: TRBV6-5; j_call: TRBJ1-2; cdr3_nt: TGTGCCAGCAGCCAGTTATACAACTATGGCTACACCTTC; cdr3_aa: CASSQLYNYGYTF
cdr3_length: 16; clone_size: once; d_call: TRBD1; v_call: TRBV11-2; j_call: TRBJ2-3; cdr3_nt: TGTGACAGCAGCCCGTGGACAGGGGGGGACACAGTTACGCAGTATTTT; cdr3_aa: CDSSPWTGGDTVTQYF
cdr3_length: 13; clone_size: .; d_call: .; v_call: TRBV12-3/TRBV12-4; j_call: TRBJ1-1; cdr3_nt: TGTGCCATCAGCGTCCCCCTAGGGACTGAAGCATTCTTT; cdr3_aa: CAISVPLGTEAFF
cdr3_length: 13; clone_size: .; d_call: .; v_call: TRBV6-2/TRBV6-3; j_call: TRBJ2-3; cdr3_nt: TGTGCCAGCAGTCTAGCGTTGGCAGACCCGCAGTGTTTT; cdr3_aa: CASSLALADPQCF
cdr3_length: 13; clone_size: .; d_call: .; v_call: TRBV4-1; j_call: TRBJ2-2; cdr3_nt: TGCGCCAGCAGTCACGCCTTAGCCGGGGAGCTGTTTTTT; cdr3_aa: CASSHALAGELFF